This T cell receptor beta chain was recorded in a study of shared clonotypes between healthy human individuals. V was pared by 5 bases and J by 6 bases, with 13 bases between. Germline CDR1 is MDHEN and CDR2 is SYDVKM. CDR3 size: 13 residues. The method was immunoSEQ multiplex PCR; TCRdb's version includes in-frame clones alone and lacks a portion of them. Here the sample spans 950,000 to 1,300,000 clones, 70% to 80% being singletons. Sequenced: memory CD4+ T cells sorted from blood. The subset is: CD45RA-negative fraction. The chain links TRBV28 to TRBJ2-5, with D perhaps being TRBD1 or TRBD2 (6 bases each). This sequence originates from a man younger than 30 in good health. CDR3 amino acids: CASSPGGGQTQYF. DNA of the CDR3: TGTGCCAGCAGTCCCGGTGGGGGGCAGACCCAGTACTTC.